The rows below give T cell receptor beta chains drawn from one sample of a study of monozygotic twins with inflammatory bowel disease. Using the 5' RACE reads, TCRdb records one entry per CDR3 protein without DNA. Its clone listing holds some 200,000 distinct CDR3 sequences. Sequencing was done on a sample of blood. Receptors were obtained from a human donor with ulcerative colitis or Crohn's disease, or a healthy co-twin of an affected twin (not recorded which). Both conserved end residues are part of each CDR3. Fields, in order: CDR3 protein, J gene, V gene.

CASQPSPNTGELFF,TRBJ2-2,TRBV5-1
CAIRIPANTEAFF,TRBJ1-1,TRBV10-3
CASSLVSSGEKLFF,TRBJ1-4,TRBV5-1
CATGTSGGGETQYF,TRBJ2-5,TRBV10-3
CATGRDRGDETQYF,TRBJ2-5,TRBV15
CASSLYTVSSYNEQFF,TRBJ2-1,TRBV5-6
CASSYTGGNTGELFF,TRBJ2-2,TRBV6-5
CASRYTSYHSEAFF,TRBJ1-1,TRBV19
CASSYRGTGVGGYTF,TRBJ1-2,TRBV6-5
CASSPLHLNTEAFF,TRBJ1-1,TRBV18
CASSLHHKDIQYF,TRBJ2-4,TRBV7-3
CASSQDGEGYYEQYF,TRBJ2-7,TRBV4-2
CASSYTGEKFNEQFF,TRBJ2-1,TRBV6-5
CASTSQGGVAGYTF,TRBJ1-2,TRBV10-2
CASGGQGGSYEQYF,TRBJ2-7,TRBV2
CASSATSTDTQYF,TRBJ2-3,TRBV5-1
CASSLGEDNEQFF,TRBJ2-1,TRBV7-2
CSALQGNYGYTF,TRBJ1-2,TRBV20-1
CASSLGGSGGGYGYTF,TRBJ1-2,TRBV11-2
CASSLVPVSETQYF,TRBJ2-5,TRBV11-2
CATSRDLRGPDTQYF,TRBJ2-3,TRBV15
CASAYRGGYGYTF,TRBJ1-2,TRBV7-9
CASSPGQGNYNQPQHF,TRBJ1-5,TRBV18
CASSYRDSIYNEQFF,TRBJ2-1,TRBV5-4
CASSRSPAKNTEAFF,TRBJ1-1,TRBV7-9
CAISRGTDDSNQPQHF,TRBJ1-5,TRBV10-3
CSAPPDRVAKNIQYF,TRBJ2-4,TRBV20-1
CATSSGVNTEAFF,TRBJ1-1,TRBV15
CSAQPSQRYEQYF,TRBJ2-7,TRBV20-1
CASSSTGAEQYF,TRBJ2-7,TRBV12-3/TRBV12-4
CASSSDTIETEAFF,TRBJ1-1,TRBV6-5
CASSQAQKETQYF,TRBJ2-5,TRBV4-1
CASSRQTLQLNTGELFF,TRBJ2-2,TRBV2
CASSPYDQNTEAFF,TRBJ1-1,TRBV9
CAIQTGGGQPQHF,TRBJ1-5,TRBV10-3
CASSLVAHSPLHF,TRBJ1-6,TRBV12-3/TRBV12-4
CASSPRGGPYEQYF,TRBJ2-7,TRBV27
CATSDAPPQGSYNEQFF,TRBJ2-1,TRBV24-1
CSARSGQGIPYGSGYTF,TRBJ1-2,TRBV20-1
CASSLGGDSRNTIYF,TRBJ1-3,TRBV5-5
CSVPPEGAYGYTF,TRBJ1-2,TRBV29-1
CASSPGIPQETQYF,TRBJ2-5,TRBV18
CASSSQPGTDTQYF,TRBJ2-3,TRBV5-8
CASRDPGSPRNTGELFF,TRBJ2-2,TRBV19
CASSLGGWGWYF,TRBJ2-4,TRBV12-3/TRBV12-4
CASGGDLNTEAFF,TRBJ1-1,TRBV5-5
CASSPPGGYEQYF,TRBJ2-7,TRBV18
CASGGELLDEQFF,TRBJ2-1,TRBV7-9